The 8 T cell receptor beta chains presented below share a single source sample, sequenced in a study of T cell changes during pregnancy in multiple sclerosis (dated by TCRdb to 2018 to 2020). Libraries came from the immunoSEQ multiplex PCR assay. TCRdb re-hosts the immuneACCESS table, in-frame sequences only. Its copies lack some clones; in the studies checked, an unresolved V gene accounts for under half of them, and the cause for the rest is not known. This sample lists about 36,000 clones; around nine tenths were detected once. Approximately 0.5% of the sample is held by the ten biggest clonotypes. Sequenced material: CD4+ T cells from peripheral blood mononuclear cells, taken in the first trimester of pregnancy. The receptors come from a female donor with multiple sclerosis, enrolled in a pregnancy study.

The chain couples TRBV6-6 to TRBJ1-6; tentatively, D is TRBD1 (6 bases). Trimming removed 5 bases from V and 4 bases from J, with 12 bases in between. The germline CDR1 and CDR2 sequences are MNHNY and SVGAGI (reference sequence). CDR3 length: 15 amino acids. The CDR3 coding sequence is TGTGCCAGCAGTCAAGGCGGACAGTATAATTCACCCCTCCACTTT. This gives the protein CASSQGGQYNSPLHF.

This chain uses TRBV14 with TRBJ1-2; D gene uncertain. This CDR3 comprises 13 residues. In germline, CDR1 is SGHDN, CDR2 FVKESK. Trimming cost V 1 base and J 8 bases, with 11 bases left between them. The CDR3 nucleotides are TGTGCCAGCAGCCAAGTATGGCAGGAAGGCTACACCTTC. It specifies CASSQVWQEGYTF.

The chain is built from TRBV7-2 and TRBJ2-2, with D perhaps matching TRBD2 (7 bases). The germline V and J ends were trimmed by 4 bases and 3 bases, with 12 bases remaining between them. CDR1 and CDR2 (germline): SGHTA, FQGNSA. The CDR3 is 15 amino acids. The CDR3: CASSYPGGYTGELFF. The DNA for the CDR3 is TGTGCCAGCAGCTATCCGGGGGGCTACACCGGGGAGCTGTTTTTT.

The chain links TRBV28 to TRBJ1-2; D possibly corresponds to TRBD1 (5 bases). V dropped 2 bases and J dropped 10 bases, with 14 bases sitting between them. CDR1 and CDR2 (germline): MDHEN, SYDVKM. This CDR3 comprises 13 residues. The CDR3 bases are TGTGCCAGCAGTTTAAAGGGGTGGGGATACTACACCTTC. Translating gives CASSLKGWGYYTF.

The chain joins TRBV30 to TRBJ1-2, with TRBD1 as a possible D gene (6 bases). Trimming shortened V by 4 bases and J by 4 bases, and 10 bases separated the two germline ends. Germline assignment: CDR1 GTSNPN and CDR2 SVGIG (reference sequence). The CDR3 spans 12 residues. The CDR3 region has the DNA TGTGCCTGGACAGGACAGTTCTATGGCTACACCTTC. Translation: CAWTGQFYGYTF.

Written as DNA, the CDR3 is TGTGCCAGCAGCGTAGGGGGGGGCGACACCGGGGAGCTGTTTTTT. Translating gives CASSVGGGDTGELFF. The V call is TRBV9, the J call TRBJ2-2; tentative D call: TRBD2 (7 bases). Germline loops: CDR1 SGDLS, CDR2 YYNGEE. This CDR3 spans 15 amino acids. V was pared by 0 bases and J by 3 bases, with 9 bases between.

The rearrangement links TRBV6-6 to TRBJ2-7; the D gene is possibly TRBD1 (5 bases). CDR3 size: 16 residues. From germline, CDR1 is MNHNY and CDR2 SVGAGI (reference sequence). Trimming took off 0 bases at V and 5 bases at J, with 17 bases between the two ends. The CDR3 here is CASSYSIGPGRDEQYF. The CDR3, as DNA: TGTGCCAGCAGTTACTCGATTGGTCCAGGGCGCGACGAGCAGTACTTC.

This clone has more than one count but fewer than ten. The V gene is TRBV5-5, the J gene TRBJ1-5; 9 bases fit TRBD1. The germline V gene has CDR1 SGHKS and CDR2 YYEKEE (reference sequence). The CDR3 contains 16 residues. With V trimmed by 0 bases and J by 6 bases, 7 bases remained unmatched. Written as DNA, the CDR3 is TGTGCCAGCAGCTTGGAAGGGACAGGGACAAGTCAGCCCCAGCATTTT. It translates to CASSLEGTGTSQPQHF.